This T cell receptor beta chain appears in the sequencing data of a study of OX40 agonist ivuxolimab in advanced cancers. On the study more broadly: At doses from 0.01 to 10 mg/kg, patients were given intravenous ivuxolimab every 2 weeks. Earlier anti-PD-1, anti-PD-L1 or anti-CTLA-4 therapy was permitted; over 35% had received some.

Assay used: immunoSEQ multiplex PCR; TCRdb lists only in-frame clones, some missing. The sample includes about 50,000 clones, 85% to 90% of them seen just once. Details on this clone: As yet, its antigen is unknown.

Trimming at V came to 0 bases and at J to 8 bases, leaving 10 bases not matched to a gene. This CDR3 comprises 17 residues. Germline V gene data show CDR1 as SGDLS and CDR2 as YYNGEE. Study results and caveats: CD8+ T cells averaged more expanded clones than CD4+. It was not determined which antigens were specifically recognized by the peripheral T cells that had undergone clonal expansion.

Sequencing used CD4+ or CD8+ T cells sorted from blood, obtained in a trial of the OX40 agonist ivuxolimab. The chain uses TRBV9 and TRBJ2-1, with TRBD2 matching 11 bases. This TCR came from an adult with an advanced solid tumor such as melanoma, head and neck, liver or kidney cancer. The CDR3 DNA sequence: TGTGCCAGCAGCGTAGCTAGTAGCGGGGGGGCTAGGGATGAGCAGTTCTTC. Translated, it gives CASSVASSGGARDEQFF.